This T cell receptor beta chain emerged from a study of OX40 agonist ivuxolimab in advanced cancers. Whole-study context: The patients got ivuxolimab, which is an agonistic anti-OX40 (CD134) antibody. Of the participants, about 40% had some prior anti-PD-1, anti-PD-L1 or anti-CTLA-4 therapy, which was allowed. Patients treated during dose escalation were battling hepatocellular carcinoma, melanoma, renal cell or head and neck cancer.

Method: immunoSEQ multiplex PCR; TCRdb's copy keeps in-frame clones and lacks some. The table records tens of thousands of clones, 65% to 85% of them present only once. Comments on this clone: Its cognate antigen is unknown.

Study-wide points: The study found that CD8+ T cells averaged more expanded clones than CD4+.

Trimming took off 6 bases at V and 3 bases at J, with 8 bases between the two ends. This CDR3 spans 13 amino acids. The germline V gene encodes CDR1 SNHLY and CDR2 FYNNEI. The rearrangement links TRBV2 to TRBJ1-4; the D is unclear. The material was CD4+ or CD8+ T cells sorted from blood, obtained in a trial of the OX40 agonist ivuxolimab. The receptor was isolated from an adult with an advanced solid tumor such as melanoma, head and neck, liver or kidney cancer. CDR3 in amino acids: CASSIGPNEKLFF. CDR3 DNA: TGTGCCAGCAGCATTGGCCCTAATGAAAAACTGTTTTTT.